These T cell receptor beta chains were read from a single sample in a study of blood T cell repertoires in COVID-19. Method: immunoSEQ multiplex PCR; TCRdb's copy keeps in-frame clones and lacks some. Counted here are over 200,000 clones, nearly 90% occurring once; the ten biggest clones make up more than 10%. Sequenced input: PBMCs or T cells enriched from blood (not recorded which). These receptors were taken from a man aged 25-45 years who had recovered from COVID-19. Each CDR3 is given without its conserved first and last residue.

>14|TRBV6-5|TRBJ2-5
ASSLAAVGSKETQY
>13|TRBV7-2|TRBJ1-1
ASSSTGQWNTEAF
>13|TRBV19|TRBJ1-5
ASSITRGYNQPQH
>16|TRBV29-1|TRBJ2-2
SVFDSWASGSLGGELF
>12|TRBV5-1|TRBJ1-6
ASRGGQRDSPLH
>14|TRBV7-8|TRBJ1-1
ASSLDLGGTGREAF
>11|TRBV15|TRBJ1-1
ATRIRENTEAF
>19|TRBV19|TRBJ2-4
ASSIATPGVRRDLSKNIQY
>13|TRBV15|TRBJ1-5
ATSRVDRTNQPQH
>10|TRBV12-3/TRBV12-4|TRBJ2-1
ASSWGLVGQF
>13|TRBV9|TRBJ2-1
ASSAPPGTSNEQF
>12|TRBV28|TRBJ1-6
ASTVRFRSSPLH
>13|TRBV3-1/TRBV3-2|TRBJ2-7
ASSHSGSSSYEQY
>11|TRBV2|TRBJ1-2
ASRGEAGYGYT
>10|TRBV28|TRBJ2-7
ASSLQTYEQY
>12|TRBV25-1|TRBJ2-7
ASSSQVVQTEQY
>13|TRBV3-1/TRBV3-2|TRBJ1-1
ASSLLRPGGTEAF
>12|TRBV3-1/TRBV3-2|TRBJ1-2
ASSQKDRIYGYT
>11|TRBV7-2|TRBJ2-5
ASKTREGDSQY
>14|TRBV4-1|TRBJ1-5
ASSQDPGTGNQPQH
>14|TRBV19|TRBJ2-1
ARTPPRGRQQNEQF
>12|TRBV10-2|TRBJ1-1
ASSDEAHYTEAF
>13|TRBV5-4|TRBJ2-1
ASSLDGKRINEQF
>14|TRBV6-1|TRBJ1-6
ASSEARLAGDSPLH
>13|TRBV9|TRBJ2-1
ASSGGLAPYNEQF
>10|TRBV7-6|TRBJ1-1
ASSLDLGAAF
>14|TRBV2|TRBJ1-2
ASSFQAVPVNYGYT
>13|TRBV27|TRBJ1-1
ASRNVGGSNTEAF
>13|TRBV4-1|TRBJ2-7
ASSQDSLWGDEQY
>13|TRBV27|TRBJ1-2
ASSSGQGTPYGYT
>13|TRBV7-9|TRBJ2-2
ASSLLTANTGELF
>13|TRBV4-3|TRBJ1-3
ASSQEYGAGNTIY
>10|TRBV29-1|TRBJ2-3
SVRGTTDTQY
>11|TRBV5-1|TRBJ2-2
ASSLSGAGELF
>16|TRBV6-1|TRBJ1-3
ASSERGQGSSTGNTIY
>13|TRBV5-6|TRBJ1-1
ASSRRLSMNTEAF
>14|TRBV30|TRBJ1-1
AWKGPGGVVNTEAF
>16|TRBV27|TRBJ2-3
ASSLIAITGFRSDTQY
>10|TRBV3-1/TRBV3-2|TRBJ2-7
ASSQNEGEQY
>12|TRBV5-1|TRBJ2-3
ASSSNMQADTQY
>14|TRBV4-1|TRBJ2-3
ASSQAFAGGPDTQY
>13|TRBV30|TRBJ1-4
AWSPGQATNEKLF
>15|TRBV5-1|TRBJ2-7
ASSRLAGGFLTYEQY
>14|TRBV7-2|TRBJ2-7
ASSLVAGGNSYEQY
>13|TRBV11-2|TRBJ2-7
ASSLRGQIAYEQY
>13|TRBV3-1/TRBV3-2|TRBJ1-6
ASSPLGGNNSPLH
>12|TRBV7-9|TRBJ1-3
ASSTYQGVDTIY
>13|TRBV6-1|TRBJ2-3
ASSEQDRYTDTQY